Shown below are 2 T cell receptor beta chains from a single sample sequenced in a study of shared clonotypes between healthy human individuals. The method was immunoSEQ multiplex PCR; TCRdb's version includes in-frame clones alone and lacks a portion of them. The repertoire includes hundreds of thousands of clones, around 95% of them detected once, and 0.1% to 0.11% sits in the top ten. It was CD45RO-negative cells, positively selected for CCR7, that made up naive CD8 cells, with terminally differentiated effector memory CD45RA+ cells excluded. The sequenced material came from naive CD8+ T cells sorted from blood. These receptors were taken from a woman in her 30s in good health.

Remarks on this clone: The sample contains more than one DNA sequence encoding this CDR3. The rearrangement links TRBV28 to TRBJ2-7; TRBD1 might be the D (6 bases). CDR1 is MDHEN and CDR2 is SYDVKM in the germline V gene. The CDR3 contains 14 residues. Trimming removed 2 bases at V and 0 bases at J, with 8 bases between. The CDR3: CASSLTGSSYEQYF. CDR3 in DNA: TGTGCCAGCAGTTTAACAGGGTCCTCCTACGAGCAGTACTTC.

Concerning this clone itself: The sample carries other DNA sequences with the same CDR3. CDR3 in DNA: TGTGCCAGCAGTTTAGGGGAGGGCGAGCAGTACTTC. Amino acids: CASSLGEGEQYF. The V gene is TRBV27, the J gene TRBJ2-7, with 7 positions matching TRBD2. CDR3 size: 12 residues. V shed 2 bases and J 6 bases; nucleotides not matched to a gene: 1. The germline CDR1 and CDR2 sequences are MNHEY and SMNVEV (reference sequence).